A selection of T cell receptor beta chains follows, all from one sample in a study of beta chain features in type 1 diabetes. Clones were read by immunoSEQ multiplex PCR, and TCRdb kept only the in-frame ones, dropping some. Among 250,000 to 300,000 clones listed, around 24% were seen once. Sequencing used naive CD4+ T cells from blood. The receptors were gathered from a young woman with type 1 diabetes. The conserved cysteine and the conserved F or W are not part of the CDR3 here. Fields, in order: V gene, J gene, CDR3 protein.

>TRBV5-1|TRBJ2-1
ASSLQTGAYNEQF
>TRBV13|TRBJ2-3
ASSTMTGSTDTQY
>TRBV4-1|TRBJ1-4
ASSQVTGTNEKLF
>TRBV7-9|TRBJ1-2
ASSLKVTGIYGYT
>TRBV5-1|TRBJ2-1
ASSSTGRDGEQF
>TRBV6-5|TRBJ1-2
ASSHDTNYGYT
>TRBV27|TRBJ1-3
ASSSERSLGNTIY
>TRBV4-1|TRBJ1-5
ASSPIGGRVRNQPQH
>TRBV27|TRBJ2-6
ASTTGSGANVLT
>TRBV11-2|TRBJ2-1
ASSLDRGSGEQF
>TRBV9|TRBJ1-1
ASSVEVGGNTEAF
>TRBV28|TRBJ1-2
ASSLRGGPNYGYT
>TRBV25-1|TRBJ2-5
ASSDNGGETQY